These 17 T cell receptor beta chains came from one sample sequenced in a study of shared clonotypes between healthy human individuals. Produced via immunoSEQ multiplex PCR; TCRdb's table is partial and in-frame only. The sample holds around 1.1 million clones, around three quarters seen once. The sequenced sample was memory CD4+ T cells from PBMCs. The subset was: CD45RA-negative fraction. The source of these receptors is a man between 18 and 35 years old in good health. Some clones in this sample may be carry-over from other donors' samples.

The rearrangement uses TRBV18 and TRBJ1-1; TRBD1 agrees at 9 bases. Germline CDR1 reads KGHSH; CDR2 reads LQKENI. The CDR3 spans 14 residues. V lost 7 bases, J lost 1 base, and 4 bases stayed unmatched. CDR3 amino acids: CASLPGQGNTEAFF. The CDR3 nucleotides read TGTGCCAGCTTACCGGGACAGGGGAACACTGAAGCTTTCTTT.

This clone was observed a handful of times. This chain links TRBV5-1 with TRBJ1-1; tentatively, D is TRBD1 (5 bases). The CDR3 runs 14 residues. Germline CDR1 reads SGHRS; CDR2 reads YFSETQ. V was clipped by 3 bases and J by 0 bases, with 9 bases between them. The chain's CDR3 is CASSSGEMNTEAFF. The CDR3 DNA sequence: TGCGCCAGCAGCTCGGGGGAGATGAACACTGAAGCTTTCTTT.

V and J are TRBV30 and TRBJ1-4; TRBD1 is a possible D gene (6 bases). The CDR3 has 12 amino acids. V was shortened by 3 bases and J by 8 bases, with 10 bases between the two germline ends. The V gene's germline CDR1 is GTSNPN and CDR2 SVGIG (reference sequence). CDR3 in DNA: TGTGCCTGGAGCCGGGGGGCAGAAAAACTGTTTTTT. This gives the protein CAWSRGAEKLFF.

The CDR3 sequence is CASSEGGPLSDGYTF. The CDR3 DNA is TGTGCCAGCAGTGAAGGGGGACCCCTAAGCGATGGCTACACCTTC. The chain joins TRBV6-1 to TRBJ1-2; D perhaps matches TRBD1 (5 bases). This CDR3 contains 15 residues. Germline CDR1 MNHNS, CDR2 SASEGT. V was cut by 1 base and J by 6 bases, with 15 bases left in between.

Comment on this clone: A read error may explain this, as a much larger clone is one base away. The V gene is TRBV28, the J gene TRBJ2-7; 8 nucleotides agree with TRBD1. CDR3 length: 14 amino acids. Looked up from germline, CDR1 is MDHEN and CDR2 is SYDVKM. Trimming removed 6 bases from V and 2 bases from J; junction bases left unmatched: 6. CDR3 in DNA: TGTGCCAGCAGACCCGACAGGGGCGCCTACGAGCAGTACTTC. Its protein product is CASRPDRGAYEQYF.

This clone appeared a few times. This sequence joins TRBV19 and TRBJ1-4; D uncertain. In germline, CDR1 is LNHDA, CDR2 SQIVND (reference sequence). CDR3 size: 14 residues. V was trimmed by 4 bases and J by 2 bases, leaving 8 bases between them. CDR3 sequence reads: CASSNTATNEKLFF. The CDR3 bases are TGTGCCAGTAGTAATACAGCCACTAATGAAAAACTGTTTTTT.

This clone was seen just once. In the same sample, other DNA sequences code for this CDR3. This chain connects TRBV18 to TRBJ1-5; D unclear. CDR3 length: 13 residues. The germline gives CDR1 KGHSH, CDR2 LQKENI. The V and J ends lost 6 bases and 2 bases respectively, with 8 bases between them. The CDR3 loop reads CASSPEGNQPQHF. CDR3 in DNA: TGTGCCAGCTCTCCGGAGGGCAATCAGCCCCAGCATTTT.

The chain links TRBV6-5 to TRBJ2-3; D gene uncertain. Germline assignment: CDR1 MNHEY and CDR2 SVGAGI. The CDR3 runs to 12 residues. V was pared by 4 bases and J by 6 bases, with 8 bases between. The CDR3 region has the DNA TGTGCCAGCAGTTCCAACGTGGATACGCAGTATTTT. It translates to CASSSNVDTQYF.

V usage is TRBV6-6 and J usage is TRBJ2-7; the D gene could be TRBD1 or TRBD2 (6 bases each). This CDR3 is built from 14 residues. Between the trimmed V and J ends, which lost 4 bases and 6 bases, there was a span of 16 bases. Per germline, CDR1 MNHNY and CDR2 SVGAGI (reference sequence). DNA of the CDR3: TGTGCCAGCAGTTCAGGTGGGGGGCTGGTCGAGCAGTACTTC. This sequence encodes CASSSGGGLVEQYF.

The chain links TRBV18 to TRBJ2-2; weak D call: TRBD2 (5 bases). CDR3 length: 16 residues. Per the germline V gene, CDR1 is KGHSH and CDR2 is LQKENI. V lost 1 base, J lost 0 bases, and 9 bases lay in between. The CDR3 loop is CASSPQMGANTGELFF. In DNA form, the CDR3 reads TGTGCCAGCTCACCACAAATGGGAGCGAACACCGGGGAGCTGTTTTTT.

J is TRBJ1-1 and V is TRBV7-9; D is uncertain. The length of the CDR3 is 13 residues. V lost 4 bases to trimming and J lost 3 bases, with 9 bases between them. Germline V gene data show CDR1 as SEHNR and CDR2 as FQNEAQ (reference sequence). The CDR3 region has the DNA TGTGCCAGCAGCTACGCAGTGGACACTGAAGCTTTCTTT. This gives the protein CASSYAVDTEAFF.

The chain joins TRBV5-1 to TRBJ2-3, with TRBD2 identical over 10 bases. The ends lost 2 bases at V and 4 bases at J; junction bases unmatched: 4. Germline V gene data show CDR1 as SGHRS and CDR2 as YFSETQ. The CDR3 covers 15 residues. CDR3 in amino acids: CASSFQREGADTQYF. Written as DNA, the CDR3 is TGCGCCAGCAGCTTTCAGCGGGAGGGGGCAGATACGCAGTATTTT. Variable domain in full (rest from reference TRBV5-1 and TRBJ2-3): KAGVTQTPRYLIKTRGQQVTLSCSPISGHRSVSWYQQTPGQGLQFLFEYFSETQRNKGNFPGRFSGRQFSNSRSEMNVSTLELGDSALYLCASSFQREGADTQYFGPGTRLTVL.

The chain employs TRBV18 and TRBJ1-2, with TRBD1 identical over 8 bases. Trimming at V came to 3 bases and at J to 7 bases, leaving 7 bases not matched to a gene. CDR1 is KGHSH and CDR2 is LQKENI in the germline V gene. The CDR3 spans 14 residues. CDR3 coding DNA: TGTGCCAGCTCACCCGGACAGGGAGCAGTTGGCTACACCTTC. As protein: CASSPGQGAVGYTF. Complete variable domain (other parts from reference TRBV18 and TRBJ1-2): NAGVMQNPRHLVRRRGQEARLRCSPMKGHSHVYWYRQLPEEGLKFMVYLQKENIIDESGMPKERFSAEFPKEGPSILRIQQVVRGDSAAYFCASSPGQGAVGYTFGSGTRLTVV.

The chain joins TRBV28 to TRBJ1-5; D is perhaps TRBD1 (6 bases). Germline CDR1 is MDHEN and CDR2 is SYDVKM. The CDR3 runs to 16 residues. With 6 bases removed from V and 4 bases from J, the gap between germline ends came to 19 bases. The CDR3 DNA reads TGTGCCAGCAGCCCTCCCAGACAGGTTCTGAATCAGCCCCAGCATTTT. Residues: CASSPPRQVLNQPQHF.

Points on this clone: A much more abundant neighbour one base away suggests this may be a read error. The chain couples TRBV7-8 to TRBJ1-4; D unclear. Germline V gene lookup returns CDR1 SGHVS and CDR2 FQNEAQ. V dropped 3 bases and J dropped 7 bases, with 3 bases sitting between them. The CDR3 has 11 amino acids. The CDR3 nucleotides read TGTGCCAGCAGCTTCGGTGAAAAACTGTTTTTT. Translation gives CASSFGEKLFF.

This chain links TRBV2 with TRBJ1-4, with D possibly matching TRBD1 (5 bases). This CDR3 is 12 amino acids long. Germline lookup yields CDR1 SNHLY and CDR2 FYNNEI. V was trimmed by 8 bases and J by 8 bases, leaving 12 bases between them. Written as DNA, the CDR3 is TGTGCCAGCCAGGGTTTAGGCGAAAAACTGTTTTTT. This translates into CASQGLGEKLFF.

This clone was picked up many times. The rearrangement joins TRBV10-3 to TRBJ2-7, with D perhaps assigned TRBD1 or TRBD2 (5 bases each). V was pared by 6 bases and J by 5 bases, with 14 bases between. Germline loops: CDR1 ENHRY, CDR2 SYGVKD. This CDR3 spans 13 amino acids. CDR3 region: CAIRERGSHEQYF. CDR3 bases: TGTGCCATCAGAGAGAGGGGATCCCACGAGCAGTACTTC.